Given below is one T cell receptor beta chain in context. The antigen is not known. The method was immunoSEQ multiplex PCR; TCRdb's version includes in-frame clones alone and lacks a portion of them. Found here are hundreds of thousands of clones, around 89% of them singletons; the top ten hold around 4.5%. The data belong to a study of Ad26.COV2.S vaccination and SARS-CoV-2 variants. Turning to the study itself: Administration of Ad26.COV2.S was intramuscular, either once or twice 56 days apart. Whole-study results and caveats: Measurement of non-spike TCR breadth gave similar results in vaccine and placebo recipients.

Trimming took 4 bases from V and 5 from J, leaving 23 bases between them. CDR3 length: 17 amino acids. Germline V lookup: CDR1 LNHDA, CDR2 SQIVND (reference sequence). Treatment given: over 15 received Ad26.COV2.S at low or high dose, single or two shots; several received placebo; per-sample allocation not given. After the first vaccine or placebo injection, samples were drawn on day 63. The chain combines TRBV19 with TRBJ1-1; tentatively, D is TRBD1 (5 bases). The source was peripheral blood, collected in a trial of Ad26.COV2.S vaccine versus placebo. This TCR was sampled from a person aged 18-65 years who received the Ad26.COV2.S COVID-19 vaccine or a placebo. The CDR3 protein is CASSKRHGTPAGTEAFF. CDR3 coding DNA: TGTGCCAGTAGTAAAAGGCACGGGACTCCGGCGGGGACTGAAGCTTTCTTT.